Listed below are T cell receptor beta chains from one sample, sequenced in a study of a mutant IDH1 vaccine in newly diagnosed glioma. No antigen has been identified for these receptors. Using immunoSEQ multiplex PCR, the repertoire was profiled, and TCRdb retains in-frame clones only, with some absent. The table shows roughly 50,000 clones, with over 60% occurring only once. The sequencing here drew on PBMCs, taken from a glioma patient whose treatment included an IDH1 peptide vaccine. Every receptor here comes from a woman in her 40s with glioma. Some clones in this sample may be carry-over from other donors' samples. Each CDR3 is given with its conserved first and last residue. The D gene is left open where the match is weak. Size is omitted from some rows. Given values are once, few, many or a class for expanded clones.

TRBV6-6	15	TRBJ2-5	TRBD1	NA	CASSYRGGERETQYF	TGTGCCAGCAGTTACAGAGGGGGCGAGAGAGAGACCCAGTACTTC
TRBV15	14	TRBJ2-3	NA	NA	CATSRGGGTDTQYF	TGTGCCACCAGCAGAGGAGGAGGGACAGATACGCAGTATTTT
TRBV5-6	12	TRBJ1-1	NA	NA	CASSFRNTEAFF	TGTGCCAGCAGCTTTAGGAACACTGAAGCTTTCTTT
TRBV10-3	16	TRBJ1-2	TRBD1	NA	CAISEGLGTVNYGYTF	TGTGCCATCAGTGAGGGTCTCGGGACAGTAAACTATGGCTACACCTTC
TRBV19	15	TRBJ1-4	NA	NA	CASTKRTSVGEKLFF	TGTGCCAGTACCAAAAGGACTTCAGTTGGGGAAAAACTGTTTTTT
TRBV7-9	13	TRBJ2-7	TRBD1	NA	CASSGRQGDEQYF	TGTGCCAGCAGCGGAAGACAGGGCGACGAGCAGTACTTC
TRBV2	14	TRBJ2-5	NA	NA	CASNPDGPQETQYF	TGTGCCAGCAATCCCGACGGTCCTCAAGAGACCCAGTACTTC
TRBV9	16	TRBJ1-2	TRBD1	NA	CASSARGDRALNGYTF	TGTGCCAGCAGCGCCCGAGGGGACAGGGCCCTAAATGGCTACACCTTC
TRBV7-3	21	TRBJ1-5	NA	NA	CASSLTTGTLGGLYSNQPQHF	TGTGCCAGCAGCTTAACCACAGGGACGCTAGGAGGGCTTTATAGCAATCAGCCCCAGCATTTT
TRBV7-2	12	TRBJ1-5	NA	few	CASSTGNQPQHF	TGTGCCAGCAGTACGGGCAATCAGCCCCAGCATTTT
TRBV7-9	14	TRBJ2-7	NA	once	CASSLGRSSYEQYF	TGTGCCAGCAGCTTAGGGAGGTCCTCCTACGAGCAGTACTTC
TRBV19	15	TRBJ1-2	TRBD1	NA	CASSTRQGVNYGYTF	TGTGCCAGTAGTACCCGACAGGGGGTAAACTATGGCTACACCTTC
TRBV6-5	15	TRBJ1-2	TRBD1	NA	CASSYLTGTNYGYTF	TGTGCCAGCAGCTATTTGACAGGGACCAACTATGGCTACACCTTC
TRBV5-1	13	TRBJ1-6	NA	once	CASSLVRNSPLHF	TGCGCCAGCAGCTTAGTCAGAAATTCACCCCTCCACTTT
TRBV28	14	TRBJ2-7	TRBD1	NA	CASSPRDRTYEQYF	TGTGCCAGCAGTCCCCGGGACAGAACCTACGAGCAGTACTTC
TRBV7-2	16	TRBJ2-1	TRBD2	NA	CASSPRTSGGDNEQFF	TGTGCCAGCAGCCCCAGGACTAGCGGGGGGGACAATGAGCAGTTCTTC
TRBV14	15	TRBJ1-2	NA	NA	CASSQKTGGNYGYTF	TGTGCCAGCAGCCAAAAGACGGGGGGTAACTATGGCTACACCTTC